The source of this T cell receptor (beta chain) is a study of control samples from healthy donors and cancer patients. The assay was immunoSEQ multiplex PCR, and TCRdb's table has in-frame clones only and misses some. The table records around 150,000 clones, approximately 94% of them present only once. As concerns this clone: Other nucleotide sequences in the sample specify the same CDR3.

The CDR3 extends over 15 amino acids. The V end was cut by 2 bases, the J end by 0 bases, with 11 bases between. From germline, CDR1 is MNHNY and CDR2 SVGAGI (reference sequence). The sequence was collected from a man aged 60-69 years with colorectal cancer. The chain has TRBV6-6 and TRBJ2-7; tentatively, D is TRBD1 or TRBD2 (5 bases each). Sequenced: PBMCs. The CDR3 DNA reads TGTGCCAGCAGTTACAGTGGGACCGTCTCCTACGAGCAGTACTTC. As protein: CASSYSGTVSYEQYF.